These T cell receptor beta chains were read from a single sample in a study of Ad26.COV2.S vaccination and SARS-CoV-2 variants. Assay used: immunoSEQ multiplex PCR; TCRdb lists only in-frame clones, some missing. The sample contains about 350,000 clones, around nine tenths of which appear only once. The specimen was peripheral blood, collected in a trial of Ad26.COV2.S vaccine versus placebo. These receptor sequences come from a person aged 18 to 65 who received the Ad26.COV2.S COVID-19 vaccine or a placebo. CDR3s include the opening cysteine and the closing phenylalanine or tryptophan. D genes are given only for firm matches. Size is stated for part of the rows, as once, few or many counts, or as a class when the clone is expanded.

clone size	V gene	D gene	J gene	CDR3 DNA	CDR3 protein
.	TRBV19	.	TRBJ1-3	TGTGCCAGTAGTATCTTGGGGGCGAGTGGAAACACCATATATTTT	CASSILGASGNTIYF
.	TRBV27	TRBD1	TRBJ1-1	TGTGCCAGCAGTTCCCGACAGGGAGTGAACACTGAAGCTTTCTTT	CASSSRQGVNTEAFF
.	TRBV7-2	.	TRBJ1-3	TGTGCCAGCAGCCCACAGGGCTCTGGAAACACCATATATTTT	CASSPQGSGNTIYF
once	TRBV19	.	TRBJ2-7	TGTGCCAGTAGTATAGACACGGGGGCTCCATACGAGCAGTACTTC	CASSIDTGAPYEQYF
.	TRBV4-1	TRBD1	TRBJ1-3	TGCGCCAGCAGCGGACAGGACTTCTCTGGAAACACCATATATTTT	CASSGQDFSGNTIYF
.	TRBV6-5	.	TRBJ2-1	TGTGCCAGCGGCCGAAACGGGGATGAGCAGTTCTTC	CASGRNGDEQFF
.	TRBV5-1	.	TRBJ2-3	TGCGCCAGCAGCAAGGGTTCGGCCCCAGATACGCAGTATTTT	CASSKGSAPDTQYF
.	TRBV4-1	.	TRBJ1-1	TGCGCCAGCAGCCAAGAGTGGGGGGTTCGTGCTTTCTTT	CASSQEWGVRAFF
.	TRBV3-1/TRBV3-2	.	TRBJ2-5	TGTGCCAGCAGCCAAGATAGGGCGACCTTACAAGAGACCCAGTACTTC	CASSQDRATLQETQYF
.	TRBV7-9	.	TRBJ2-7	TGTGCCAGCAGCTTAGGGGCAGGCTCCTACGAGCAGTACTTC	CASSLGAGSYEQYF
.	TRBV7-2	.	TRBJ2-5	TGTGCCAGCAGCTTAAGTCAGTCCCAAGAGACCCAGTACTTC	CASSLSQSQETQYF
.	TRBV4-3	TRBD1	TRBJ1-1	TGCGCCAGCAGCCAAGAACGGGACAGGGCGACTGAAGCTTTCTTT	CASSQERDRATEAFF
.	TRBV15	.	TRBJ2-1	TGTGCCACCAGCAGAGATCGGGGGATTGAGCAGTTCTTC	CATSRDRGIEQFF
.	TRBV19	TRBD2	TRBJ2-2	TGTGCCAGTAGTATAGCCGGCCGAGCGGGAGGATCCACCGGGGAGCTGTTTTTT	CASSIAGRAGGSTGELFF
.	TRBV27	.	TRBJ2-1	TGTGCCAGCAGCTTTATCCGACTCGACCTCTCCTACAATGAGCAGTTCTTC	CASSFIRLDLSYNEQFF
large	TRBV3-1/TRBV3-2	.	TRBJ2-1	TGTGCCAGCAGCCAAGGGCTCCCCTCCTACAATGAGCAGTTCTTC	CASSQGLPSYNEQFF
.	TRBV18	.	TRBJ2-5	TGTGCCAGCTCACCACTTCCCAAAGAGACCCAGTACTTC	CASSPLPKETQYF
.	TRBV6-2/TRBV6-3	TRBD1	TRBJ2-5	TGTGCCAGCAGCCCTGGGACAGGGCGGGGGGAGACCCAGTACTTC	CASSPGTGRGETQYF
.	TRBV5-1	.	TRBJ2-3	TGCGCCAGCAGCATCATTGCAGATACGCAGTATTTT	CASSIIADTQYF
.	TRBV5-1	.	TRBJ2-1	TGCGCCAGCAGCTTGTACAGGGCTGTTTCCTACAATGAGCAGTTCTTC	CASSLYRAVSYNEQFF
.	TRBV30	TRBD1	TRBJ2-7	TGTGCCTGGAGTGCGGGGACAGGGCTATCATACGAGCAGTACTTC	CAWSAGTGLSYEQYF
.	TRBV2	.	TRBJ1-4	TGTGCCAGCGGTAGTGACGAGGGGAGTGAAAAACTGTTTTTT	CASGSDEGSEKLFF
.	TRBV13	TRBD2	TRBJ2-7	TGTGCCAGCAGCCACCATCTAGCGGGAGGGCCCATCGAGCAGTACTTC	CASSHHLAGGPIEQYF
.	TRBV18	TRBD1	TRBJ2-7	TGTGCCAGCTCAACCGGACAGGGTGCCTCCTACGAGCAGTACTTC	CASSTGQGASYEQYF
once	TRBV7-9	.	TRBJ2-1	TGTGCCAGCAGCTTAGCGCAAGGGGGTAGGCAGTTCTTC	CASSLAQGGRQFF